The present entry profiles one T cell receptor (beta chain) with its context. This entry is derived from a study of blood T cell repertoires in COVID-19. Sequencing was performed with immunoSEQ multiplex PCR; in TCRdb, only in-frame clones are kept and a portion is missing. The repertoire holds 140,000 to 150,000 clones, with about 90% as singletons. V was clipped by 5 bases and J by 0 bases; unmatched bases: 3. The CDR3 is 15 amino acids. Germline V CDR1 and CDR2: MNHEY, SVGAGI. Sequences were obtained from peripheral blood. This sequence originates from a woman in her forties or fifties with acute or convalescent COVID-19. V gene TRBV6-5 combines with J gene TRBJ2-1; TRBD2 agrees at 8 bases. In nucleotides, the CDR3 is TGTGCCAGCAGTCTAGCGGGCAGCTCCTACAATGAGCAGTTCTTC. It is translated as CASSLAGSSYNEQFF.